This TCR beta chain was captured by sequencing in a study of cytomegalovirus exposure and HLA in healthy donors. A multiplex PCR was run with 60 Vbeta primers and 13 Jbeta primers. Clones were read by immunoSEQ multiplex PCR, and TCRdb kept only the in-frame ones, dropping some. The top ten clones hold 4.2% of a sample with 130,000 or so clones, under 85% of them seen once. A remark on this clone: Its antigen is not known.

CDR3 length: 17 residues. Germline V gene data show CDR1 as LNHDA and CDR2 as SQIVND (reference sequence). V shed 3 bases and J 3 bases; nucleotides not matched to a gene: 11. General observations from the study: Across donors, most TCRs were seen rarely, yet some public ones were widespread.

Sequencing was performed on PBMCs. This TCR derives from a male donor in good health and CMV-seropositive. The genes are TRBV19 and TRBJ1-5, with 7 bases identical to TRBD1. The CDR3 nucleotides are TGTGCCAGTAGTATCCGGGGCCGGGACAGCTTCAATCAGCCCCAGCATTTT. Translated, it gives CASSIRGRDSFNQPQHF.